The 14 T cell receptor beta chains below all came from one sample that was sequenced in a study of radiotherapy plus CTLA-4 blockade in lung cancer (dated by TCRdb to 2016 to 2019). Libraries were made using the immunoSEQ multiplex PCR assay. Held by TCRdb, this immuneACCESS table contains in-frame sequences only and omits some clones. Under half of the omission traces to an unresolved V gene where checked; the cause of the rest is unknown. This sample lists tens of thousands of clones; roughly 80% were detected once. Roughly 7.2% of the sample is in the top ten clones. The sequencing here drew on peripheral blood, taken from a patient treated with radiotherapy plus ipilimumab. The receptor set was obtained from a human donor with non-small cell lung cancer who had stable disease on radiotherapy plus ipilimumab.

The gene calls are TRBV27 and TRBJ2-6; D is uncertain. CDR1 and CDR2 from the germline V gene are MNHEY and SMNVEV (reference sequence). This CDR3 region has 14 residues. With 4 bases removed from V and 12 bases from J, the gap between germline ends came to 16 bases. In DNA, the CDR3 is TGTGCCAGCAGTTCCGGATCACTTGAAGGCGTCCTGACTTTC. Protein sequence: CASSSGSLEGVLTF.

This clone was seen once. This chain uses TRBV29-1 with TRBJ2-7; no firm D call. Looked up from germline, CDR1 is SQVTM and CDR2 is ANQGSEA. The CDR3 loop spans 14 amino acids. V was cut by 4 bases and J by 2 bases, with 15 bases left in between. CDR3 nucleotides: TGCAGCGTTGTCACAAGCCGAAGGACCTACGAGCAGTACTTC. Protein sequence: CSVVTSRRTYEQYF.

The genes are TRBV7-6 and TRBJ2-2; D not certain. With 1 base removed from V and 2 bases from J, the gap between germline ends came to 8 bases. The length of the CDR3 is 15 residues. From germline, CDR1 is SGHVS and CDR2 FNYEAQ. As DNA, the CDR3 is TGTGCCAGCAGCTTAGTGGGCGGAAACACCGGGGAGCTGTTTTTT. As protein: CASSLVGGNTGELFF.

The chain uses TRBV5-1 and TRBJ1-2, with a possible D match to TRBD1 (6 bases). CDR1 is SGHRS, CDR2 YFSETQ, per germline. The V gene lost 0 bases and the J gene lost 2 bases, with 8 bases spanning the gap. CDR3 size: 14 residues. CDR3 DNA: TGCGCCAGCAGCTTGGGGGACAACAACTATGGCTACACCTTC. This gives the protein CASSLGDNNYGYTF.

This clone appeared a few times. The rearrangement joins TRBV5-8 to TRBJ2-5; D not certain. Germline V gene lookup returns CDR1 SGHTS and CDR2 YDEGEE. The germline V and J ends were trimmed by 3 bases and 5 bases, with 8 bases remaining between them. CDR3 length: 12 residues. The CDR3, as DNA: TGTGCCAGCAGCTACTGGTCTGAGACCCAGTACTTC. Translation: CASSYWSETQYF.

The rearrangement joins TRBV4-1 to TRBJ1-3; the D is unclear. This CDR3 contains 15 residues. The germline V and J ends were trimmed by 3 bases and 0 bases, with 9 bases remaining between them. The germline V gene has CDR1 MGHRA and CDR2 YSYEKL. The CDR3 protein is CASSQMTYSGNTIYF. CDR3 bases: TGCGCCAGCAGCCAGATGACATACTCTGGAAACACCATATATTTT.

V and J are TRBV10-1 and TRBJ2-4, with 9 bases matching TRBD1. In germline, CDR1 is WNHNN, CDR2 SYGVQD (reference sequence). The trim removed 1 base at V and 3 bases at J, leaving 4 bases unmatched. This CDR3 contains 16 residues. The CDR3 DNA reads TGCGCCAGCAGTGAGTGGACAGGGGCTAACAAAAACATTCAGTACTTC. It translates to CASSEWTGANKNIQYF.

V gene TRBV27 combines with J gene TRBJ2-7; 9 positions agree with TRBD1. Germline V gene lookup returns CDR1 MNHEY and CDR2 SMNVEV (reference sequence). The trim removed 3 bases at V and 1 base at J, leaving 1 base unmatched. The length of the CDR3 is 14 residues. In nucleotides, the CDR3 is TGTGCCAGCAGTTTTGGACAGGGGTCCTACGAGCAGTACTTC. Protein sequence: CASSFGQGSYEQYF.

CDR3 protein: CASSLGRPRTRGYTF. CDR3 coding DNA: TGTGCCAGCAGTTTGGGGCGGCCGAGGACGCGTGGCTACACCTTC. The rearrangement links TRBV28 to TRBJ1-2; perhaps TRBD1 as D (5 bases). CDR3 length: 15 residues. Germline CDR1 MDHEN, CDR2 SYDVKM. V dropped 3 bases and J dropped 7 bases, with 18 bases sitting between them.

This clone came up a few times. This chain links TRBV7-8 with TRBJ1-5; D gene uncertain. Germline CDR1 reads SGHVS; CDR2 reads FQNEAQ. V was shortened by 3 bases and J by 7 bases, with 16 bases between the two germline ends. The CDR3 consists of 15 residues. CDR3 region: CASSFTPGYQQPQHF. The CDR3 bases are TGTGCCAGCAGCTTCACGCCGGGGTATCAGCAGCCCCAGCATTTT.

This sequence joins TRBV29-1 and TRBJ1-3, with TRBD1 as a possible D gene (5 bases). The CDR3 has 12 residues. Per the germline V gene, CDR1 is SQVTM and CDR2 is ANQGSEA. The V end was cut by 7 bases, the J end by 0 bases, with 7 bases between. The CDR3 reads CSATVSGNTIYF. CDR3 bases: TGCAGCGCGACAGTCTCTGGAAACACCATATATTTT.

This sequence joins TRBV7-2 and TRBJ1-5; D is uncertain. Trimming left V 1 base short and J 3 bases short, with 10 bases between. The CDR3 is 15 residues long. Germline CDR1 is SGHTA and CDR2 is FQGNSA. The CDR3: CASSLVAEDNQPQHF. CDR3 DNA: TGTGCCAGCAGCTTAGTAGCAGAAGACAATCAGCCCCAGCATTTT.

This chain links TRBV5-1 with TRBJ2-6, with D uncertain. This CDR3 spans 16 amino acids. Germline CDR1 reads SGHRS; CDR2 reads YFSETQ. V gave up 0 bases and J gave up 1 base, with 8 bases separating them. The CDR3 DNA sequence: TGCGCCAGCAGCTTGGATGGCCAGTCTGGGGCCAACGTCCTGACTTTC. Encoded protein: CASSLDGQSGANVLTF. Using reference TRBV5-1 and TRBJ2-6 for the parts outside the CDR3, the full variable domain is KAGVTQTPRYLIKTRGQQVTLSCSPISGHRSVSWYQQTPGQGLQFLFEYFSETQRNKGNFPGRFSGRQFSNSRSEMNVSTLELGDSALYLCASSLDGQSGANVLTFGAGSRLTVL.

The V call is TRBV5-8, the J call TRBJ1-2; D is possibly TRBD1 (5 bases). V was cut by 4 bases and J by 6 bases, with 13 bases left in between. CDR3 size: 13 residues. Per the germline V gene, CDR1 is SGHTS and CDR2 is YDEGEE. The CDR3 DNA reads TGTGCCAGCAGCCTCGGGGGTAGCGATGGCTACACCTTC. Translating gives CASSLGGSDGYTF.